One sample yielded the 29 T cell receptor beta chains listed below, sequenced in a study of T cell repertoires in cytomegalovirus infection. No antigen is known for these receptors. MiXCR, run by TCRdb on the reads, gives a single entry per CDR3 protein. This sample has 350,000 to 400,000 distinct CDR3 sequences, with about 35% found just once. The specimen comprised cultured PBMCs, sampled from culture after CMV antigen stimulation. The receptors derive from a human donor in good health (CMV status not recorded). Some clones in this sample may be carry-over from other donors' samples.

V usage is TRBV19 and J usage is TRBJ2-7; D unresolved. Trimming shortened V by 5 bases and J by 2 bases, and 10 bases separated the two germline ends. The CDR3 has 13 residues. Looked up from germline, CDR1 is LNHDA and CDR2 is SQIVND (reference sequence). The CDR3 sequence is CASSPATTYEQYF. In nucleotides, the CDR3 is TGTGCCAGTAGTCCGGCGACGACCTACGAGCAGTACTTC.

This clonotype was recorded a few times. The gene calls are TRBV27 and TRBJ2-5, with TRBD1 matching over 7 bases. The germline V gene encodes CDR1 MNHEY and CDR2 SMNVEV (reference sequence). The CDR3 sequence is 16 residues long. Trimming removed 5 bases from V and 5 bases from J; junction bases left unmatched: 14. CDR3 DNA sequence: TGTGCCAGCAGTCAAGGGACAGCTGGGGACGGGGAGACCCAGTACTTC. This codes for CASSQGTAGDGETQYF.

This chain connects TRBV7-2 to TRBJ1-2; 7 nucleotides match TRBD1. Germline trimming cut 5 bases from V and 4 bases from J; bases unmatched to any gene: 7. CDR3 length: 14 amino acids. CDR1 SGHTA and CDR2 FQGNSA come from the germline V gene. CDR3 DNA: TGTGCCAGCAGCCCCAGGGGGTTGGTCTATGGCTACACCTTC. Translated, it gives CASSPRGLVYGYTF.

The chain has TRBV2 and TRBJ2-2; perhaps TRBD2 as D (5 bases). V lost 4 bases and J lost 7, with 13 bases in between. This CDR3 is 14 amino acids long. CDR1 and CDR2 (germline): SNHLY, FYNNEI. The CDR3, as DNA: TGTGCCAGCAGTGCCGGGGAGAGGAGCGGGGAGCTGTTTTTT. The encoded protein is CASSAGERSGELFF.

The table lists this clonotype with a few counts. The V call is TRBV2, the J call TRBJ1-5; D unresolved. This CDR3 has 14 residues. Germline V gene sequence: CDR1 SNHLY, CDR2 FYNNEI. V was pared by 7 bases and J by 3 bases, with 13 bases between. CDR3 in amino acids: CASTPSEVNQPQHF. The CDR3 DNA sequence: TGTGCCAGCACTCCCAGCGAGGTCAATCAGCCCCAGCATTTT.

The chain uses TRBV7-8 and TRBJ2-1; no definite D call. The germline V gene has CDR1 SGHVS and CDR2 FQNEAQ. CDR3 length: 20 residues. The V end lost 0 bases, the J end lost 0 bases, and 21 bases lay between the germline ends. The CDR3 reads CASSLARMSISKNSYNEQFF. The DNA for the CDR3 is TGTGCCAGCAGCTTAGCGCGTATGTCGATCTCGAAAAACTCCTACAATGAGCAGTTCTTC.

This clonotype was detected only a few times. The gene calls are TRBV7-8 and TRBJ1-3; D gene uncertain. V was cut by 4 bases and J by 6 bases, with 13 bases left in between. Germline V CDR1 and CDR2: SGHVS, FQNEAQ. The CDR3 runs to 14 residues. As DNA, the CDR3 is TGTGCCAGCAGCTCCCGCCGAATCGCAAACACCATATATTTT. Amino acids: CASSSRRIANTIYF.

The rearrangement joins TRBV10-3 to TRBJ2-7; TRBD1 matches 9 bases. V lost 5 bases and J lost 3; bases outside the gene matches: 5. In germline, CDR1 is ENHRY, CDR2 SYGVKD. There are 14 residues in the CDR3. CDR3 coding DNA: TGTGCCATCAGTTTACCGGGACAGGGCTACGAGCAGTACTTC. Amino acid sequence: CAISLPGQGYEQYF.

This clonotype has just one count. The chain couples TRBV27 to TRBJ2-1; TRBD2 is a possible D gene (6 bases). V lost 1 base to trimming and J lost 9 bases, with 19 bases between them. This CDR3 is built from 16 residues. Germline values: CDR1 MNHEY, CDR2 SMNVEV (reference sequence). DNA of the CDR3: TGTGCCAGCAGTTTATTGACTCCCACTGGGGGAGGTGAGCAGTTCTTC. It translates to CASSLLTPTGGGEQFF.

This clonotype showed up many times. The V call is TRBV7-2, the J call TRBJ2-4; 7 positions agree with TRBD1. Germline V gives CDR1 SGHTA, CDR2 FQGNSA. The length of the CDR3 is 14 residues. Trimming cost V 5 bases and J 15 bases; bases outside gene matches: 16. The DNA for the CDR3 is TGTGCCAGCAGCCAGACCAAAGACAGGGTTAACCTGTACTTC. It encodes CASSQTKDRVNLYF.

The chain couples TRBV18 to TRBJ2-1, with 13 nucleotides matching TRBD2. Germline V gives CDR1 KGHSH, CDR2 LQKENI. The junction had 4 bases not matched to a gene; V was cut back by 3 bases and J by 8 bases. CDR3 length: 15 amino acids. The CDR3 DNA sequence: TGTGCCAGCTCACCCGAACTAGCGGGAGGGCATGAGCAGTTCTTC. It codes for CASSPELAGGHEQFF.

This clonotype was counted between two and nine times. This chain links TRBV6-2 or TRBV6-3 with TRBJ2-5; 7 nucleotides align to TRBD2. Germline V gene data show CDR1 as MNHEY and CDR2 as SVGEGT. V trimming: 7 bases; J trimming: 3 bases; junction bases outside the gene matches: 5. The CDR3 has 13 amino acids. CDR3 sequence: CASMPSGKETQYF. In nucleotides, the CDR3 is TGTGCCAGCATGCCTAGCGGAAAAGAGACCCAGTACTTC.

The chain has TRBV20-1 and TRBJ2-1, with TRBD2 matching over 8 bases. With 0 bases clipped from V and 3 bases from J, the junction kept 4 bases outside the gene matches. CDR3 length: 15 residues. Per germline, CDR1 DFQATT and CDR2 SNEGSKA (reference sequence). The DNA of the CDR3 is TGCAGTGCTAGAGATGGGGCGGGAGGCTACAATGAGCAGTTCTTC. This codes for CSARDGAGGYNEQFF.

This chain links TRBV27 with TRBJ2-3; 13 bases align to TRBD2. The CDR3 loop spans 20 amino acids. Losses at the gene ends were 4 bases for V and 1 base for J; bases not matched to a gene: 14. Germline V gene sequence: CDR1 MNHEY, CDR2 SMNVEV (reference sequence). The CDR3 coding sequence is TGTGCCAGCAGTTCCCTCAGGACTAGCGGGAGACGGGGAGGCACAGATACGCAGTATTTT. Amino acids: CASSSLRTSGRRGGTDTQYF.

This clonotype appeared a few times. The chain links TRBV12-3 or TRBV12-4 to TRBJ2-3; 8 bases are shared with TRBD2. This CDR3 comprises 15 residues. Losses at the gene ends were 3 bases for V and 4 bases for J; bases not matched to a gene: 6. The CDR3 sequence: CASSFREGRSDTQYF. The CDR3 DNA sequence: TGTGCCAGCAGTTTCCGGGAGGGCCGATCAGATACGCAGTATTTT.

The chain carries TRBV7-2 and TRBJ1-2, with D tentatively TRBD1 (6 bases). Deletions cut 1 base from V and 3 bases from J, with 12 bases between. This CDR3 has 15 amino acids. Germline assignment: CDR1 SGHTA and CDR2 FQGNSA. CDR3 nucleotide sequence: TGTGCCAGCAGCTTAGATCCAGGGGCGGACTATGGCTACACCTTC. It specifies CASSLDPGADYGYTF.

This clonotype was seen more than once but under ten times. J is TRBJ1-1 and V is TRBV7-2; 7 nucleotides match TRBD1. Per germline, CDR1 SGHTA and CDR2 FQGNSA. There are 15 residues in the CDR3. V was pared by 5 bases and J by 5 bases, with 11 bases of the junction left unmatched. In DNA form, the CDR3 reads TGTGCCAGCAGCCTCCAGACAGGGTTAAATACTGAAGCTTTCTTT. Amino acids: CASSLQTGLNTEAFF.

This chain joins TRBV11-2 and TRBJ2-7; D remains unclear. The CDR3 consists of 11 residues. CDR1 and CDR2 from the germline V gene are SGHAT and FQNNGV. The CDR3 sequence is CARSLVYEQYV. CDR3 bases: TGTGCCAGAAGCTTAGTCTACGAGCAGTACGTC.

V gene TRBV18 combines with J gene TRBJ2-5; TRBD1 agrees at 11 bases. Germline V gene data show CDR1 as KGHSH and CDR2 as LQKENI. The junction had 6 bases not matched to a gene; V was cut back by 2 bases and J by 7 bases. The CDR3 has 15 residues. The CDR3, as DNA: TGTGCCAGCTCACCAAGGACAGGGGGCGATGGGACCCAGTACTTC. Translation gives CASSPRTGGDGTQYF.

V gene TRBV4-1 combines with J gene TRBJ2-1; 9 bases line up with TRBD1. The CDR3 loop spans 14 amino acids. Germline V CDR1 and CDR2: MGHRA, YSYEKL. J was trimmed by 8 bases and V by 1 base; bases with no gene match: 3. The CDR3 protein is CASSQGGQGYEQFF. DNA of the CDR3: TGCGCCAGCAGCCAAGGGGGACAGGGTTATGAGCAGTTCTTC.

The chain recombines TRBV10-3 with TRBJ2-1, with 14 bases identical to TRBD2. Per the germline V gene, CDR1 is ENHRY and CDR2 is SYGVKD. The CDR3 has 14 residues. With V trimmed by 6 bases and J by 5 bases, 0 bases remained unmatched. CDR3 sequence reads: CAIRTSGRDNEQFF. The CDR3 nucleotides read TGTGCCATCAGGACTAGCGGGAGGGACAATGAGCAGTTCTTC.

This clonotype was picked up a small number of times. V usage is TRBV20-1 and J usage is TRBJ2-1; 10 positions agree with TRBD2. The CDR3 sequence is 15 residues long. V lost 1 base, J lost 5 bases, and 5 bases stayed unmatched. Germline loops: CDR1 DFQATT, CDR2 SNEGSKA (reference sequence). CDR3 region: CSARGGTSGDNEQFF. Written as DNA, the CDR3 is TGCAGTGCTAGAGGAGGAACTAGCGGGGACAATGAGCAGTTCTTC.

V usage is TRBV5-1 and J usage is TRBJ1-1; 8 nucleotides match TRBD1. V lost 3 bases, J lost 1 base, and 5 bases stayed unmatched. The CDR3 totals 15 residues. Germline V gene sequence: CDR1 SGHRS, CDR2 YFSETQ. CDR3 sequence (DNA): TGCGCCAGCAGCTCAGGGGGCTTCCAGAACACTGAAGCTTTCTTT. Translation: CASSSGGFQNTEAFF.

This clonotype counts as medium-sized. The gene calls are TRBV7-2 and TRBJ2-5; TRBD2 aligns across 7 bases. The J segment lost 5 bases and the V segment lost 5 bases, leaving 17 bases of the junction unmatched. Per germline, CDR1 SGHTA and CDR2 FQGNSA. The CDR3 contains 17 residues. Here the CDR3 reads CASSQGSSSWGGETQYF. The CDR3 DNA reads as TGTGCCAGCAGCCAGGGTTCTTCCTCGTGGGGAGGGGAGACCCAGTACTTC.

The sample holds many counts of this clonotype. The V and J genes are TRBV29-1 and TRBJ2-3; D might be TRBD1 or TRBD2, each matching 5 bases. The CDR3 extends over 12 amino acids. Per the germline V gene, CDR1 is SQVTM and CDR2 is ANQGSEA. Trimming shortened V by 3 bases and J by 1 base, and 5 bases separated the two germline ends. The CDR3 loop reads CSVEGGTDTQYF. For the CDR3, the DNA is TGCAGCGTTGAGGGGGGCACAGATACGCAGTATTTT.

The V and J genes are TRBV6-6 and TRBJ2-5; a weak D match, TRBD2 (6 bases). With 5 bases removed from V and 1 base from J, the gap between germline ends came to 11 bases. CDR1 and CDR2 from the germline V gene are MNHNY and SVGAGI (reference sequence). The CDR3 covers 14 residues. The CDR3 region has the DNA TGTGCCAGCAGTCAGACTAGTCCCCAAGAGACCCAGTACTTC. Its protein is CASSQTSPQETQYF.

The genes are TRBV20-1 and TRBJ1-1; tentative D call: TRBD1 (6 bases). Looked up from germline, CDR1 is DFQATT and CDR2 is SNEGSKA (reference sequence). V was shortened by 8 bases and J by 0 bases, with 16 bases between the two germline ends. CDR3 length equals 14 residues. The chain's CDR3 is CSYGATGMNTEAFF. The DNA of the CDR3 is TGCAGTTACGGGGCCACAGGGATGAACACTGAAGCTTTCTTT.

The chain employs TRBV19 and TRBJ1-2; D unresolved. Germline V CDR1 and CDR2: LNHDA, SQIVND (reference sequence). The CDR3 length is 16 residues. Trimming stripped 5 bases from V and 3 bases from J, with 19 bases between. The CDR3 DNA reads TGTGCCAGTAGTCCGAACTATGCAGGCAAAGACTATGGCTACACCTTC. This gives the protein CASSPNYAGKDYGYTF. Full variable domain (rest looked up from reference TRBV19 and TRBJ1-2): DGGITQSPKYLFRKEGQNVTLSCEQNLNHDAMYWYRQDPGQGLRLIYYSQIVNDFQKGDIAEGYSVSREKKESFPLTVTSAQKNPTAFYLCASSPNYAGKDYGYTFGSGTRLTVV.

The V and J genes are TRBV25-1 and TRBJ1-5, with no clear D. CDR1 and CDR2 from the germline V gene are MGHDK and SYGVNS. The CDR3 extends over 14 amino acids. V dropped 2 bases and J dropped 5 bases, with 10 bases sitting between them. CDR3 sequence: CASSEAQDYQPQHF. DNA of the CDR3: TGTGCCAGCAGTGAAGCCCAGGACTATCAGCCCCAGCATTTT.